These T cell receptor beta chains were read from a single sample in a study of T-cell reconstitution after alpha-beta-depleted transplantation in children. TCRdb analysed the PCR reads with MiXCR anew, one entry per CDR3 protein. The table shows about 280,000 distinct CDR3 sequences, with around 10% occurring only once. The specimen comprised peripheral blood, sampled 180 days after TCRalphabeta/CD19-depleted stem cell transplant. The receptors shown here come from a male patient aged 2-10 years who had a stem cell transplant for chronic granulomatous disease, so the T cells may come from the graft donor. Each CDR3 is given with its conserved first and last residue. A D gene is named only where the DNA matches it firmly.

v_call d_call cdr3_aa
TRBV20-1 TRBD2 CSARNIAGGLSYEQYF
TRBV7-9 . CASSLILGRGLNNEQFF
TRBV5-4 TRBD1 CASSVGQGTNYGYTF
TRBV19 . CASSIRRKGTGELFF
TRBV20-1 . CSARDSRGRETQYF
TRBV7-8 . CASSLAPVGETQYF
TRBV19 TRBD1 CASKRDRGSTGELFF
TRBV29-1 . CSVGDTYYEQYF
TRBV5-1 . CASSLVGGAVQETQYF
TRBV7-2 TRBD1 CASSLDTGAGETQYF
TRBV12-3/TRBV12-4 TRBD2 CASSAPSGGAYNEQFF
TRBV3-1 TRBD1 CASSQDRRRGRGEKLFF
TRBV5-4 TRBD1 CASSLAAGGNTGELFF
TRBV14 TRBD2 CASSPGGLAGVLRTDTQYF
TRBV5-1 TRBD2 CASRWTSGVQDTQYF
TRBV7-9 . CASSPAPGNEQFF
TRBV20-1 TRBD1 CSARTGEWINIQYF
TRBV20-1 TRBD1 CSVFRDRVSYEQYF
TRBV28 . CASTSGNTIYF
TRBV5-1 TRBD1 CASSLGQGRNGYTF
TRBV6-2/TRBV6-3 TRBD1 CASRGQGGGYNEQFF
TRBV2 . CASSDQGTIPNQPQHF
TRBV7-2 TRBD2 CASSYGTSGKNEQFF
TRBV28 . CASSTGGTQPQHF
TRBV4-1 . CASSQVPGEGSYEQYF
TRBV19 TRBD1 CASSLRPGQNTDTQYF
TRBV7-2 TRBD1 CASSISGDSNTEAFF
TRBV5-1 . CASSGWGDPPFVDTEAFF
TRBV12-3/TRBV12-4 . CASRRDGAYEQYF
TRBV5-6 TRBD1 CASSLEGTVYNEQFF
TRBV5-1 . CASSASSGTLGELFF
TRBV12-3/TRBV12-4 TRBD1 CASSGDSDLNQPQHF
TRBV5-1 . CASSLFDPNIQYF
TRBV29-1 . CSVAGGSSYNEQFF
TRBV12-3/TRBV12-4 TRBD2 CASSWTSGGAGTGELFF
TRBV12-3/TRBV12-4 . CASSLNLGYTF
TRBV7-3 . CASSLRGIMSEQFF
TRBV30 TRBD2 CAWTRGGSYNEQFF
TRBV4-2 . CASSQDGGYEQYF
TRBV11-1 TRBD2 CASSLVTSGRVLSGELFF
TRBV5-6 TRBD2 CASSFTSGPQETQYF
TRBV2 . CASGRGHCEQYF
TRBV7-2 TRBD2 CASSLVGTSGSTDTQYF
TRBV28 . CASSFGKNSGNTIYF
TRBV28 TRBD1 CASSPHRGTGGEYNEQFF